Presented here are 25 T cell receptor beta chains from one specimen sequenced in a study of shared clonotypes between healthy human individuals. Using immunoSEQ multiplex PCR, the repertoire was profiled, and TCRdb retains in-frame clones only, with some absent. This sample carries 2 million to 2.5 million clones, 93% of them seen once, and the ten largest clones take roughly 0.39%. Sequencing was carried out using naive CD4+ T cells from PBMCs. As for subset: CD45RA+ positively selected. The receptors were gathered from a man younger than 30 in good health. Some clones in this sample may be carry-over from other donors' samples.

This sequence joins TRBV5-1 and TRBJ1-4; 12 bases line up with TRBD1. CDR1 and CDR2 (germline): SGHRS, YFSETQ. The CDR3 has 15 amino acids. Trimming took 4 bases from V and 7 from J; bases not matched to a gene: 5. CDR3: CASSEGTGGSEKLFF. CDR3 in DNA: TGCGCCAGCAGCGAAGGGACAGGGGGCTCTGAAAAACTGTTTTTT.

The CDR3 sequence is CASSSGTSGWLWTGELFF. The CDR3, as DNA: TGTGCCAGCAGCTCCGGGACTAGCGGATGGTTGTGGACCGGGGAGCTGTTTTTT. This sequence joins TRBV7-7 and TRBJ2-2, with 11 nucleotides matching TRBD2. V shed 4 bases, J shed 5 bases, and the junction held 12 bases outside the gene matches. The CDR3 contains 18 residues. Germline V gives CDR1 SSHAT, CDR2 FNYEAQ (reference sequence).

This chain connects TRBV28 to TRBJ1-2; perhaps TRBD1 as D (5 bases). Trimming removed 3 bases from V and 6 bases from J, with 8 bases in between. The CDR3 extends over 12 amino acids. CDR1 MDHEN and CDR2 SYDVKM come from the germline V gene. CDR3 sequence (DNA): TGTGCCAGCAGTTTTCGGGGGGATGGCTACACCTTC. Its translation is CASSFRGDGYTF.

V usage is TRBV7-6 and J usage is TRBJ1-2; 10 bases agree with TRBD1. This CDR3 spans 14 amino acids. V trimming: 4 bases; J trimming: 5 bases; junction bases outside the gene matches: 4. In germline, CDR1 is SGHVS, CDR2 FNYEAQ. CDR3 bases: TGTGCCAGCAGCTCCGGGACAGGGGTATATGGCTACACCTTC. This gives the protein CASSSGTGVYGYTF. The full variable domain, its missing parts supplied by reference TRBV7-6 and TRBJ1-2, is GAGVSQSPRYKVTKRGQDVALRCDPISGHVSLYWYRQALGQGPEFLTYFNYEAQQDKSGLPNDRFSAERPEGSISTLTIQRTEQRDSAMYRCASSSGTGVYGYTFGSGTRLTVV.

The genes are TRBV4-2 and TRBJ2-7, with 14 bases aligning to TRBD2. The CDR3 extends over 17 amino acids. V was pared by 3 bases and J by 5 bases, with 9 bases of the junction left unmatched. Germline CDR1 reads LGHNA; CDR2 reads YNFKEQ. CDR3 amino acids: CASSQGTSGGRNDEQYF. The DNA of the CDR3 is TGTGCCAGCAGCCAGGGGACTAGCGGGGGAAGGAACGACGAGCAGTACTTC.

This clone was observed a single time. The J gene is TRBJ2-7, the V gene TRBV27; D unclear. Trimming shortened V by 3 bases and J by 6 bases, and 12 bases separated the two germline ends. Germline CDR1 is MNHEY and CDR2 is SMNVEV (reference sequence). CDR3 length: 13 residues. The CDR3 sequence is CASSFPTTGEQYF. Here the CDR3 DNA reads TGTGCCAGCAGTTTCCCCACCACGGGCGAGCAGTACTTC.

The rearrangement joins TRBV14 to TRBJ1-1; no clear D gene. CDR3 size: 12 residues. From germline, CDR1 is SGHDN and CDR2 FVKESK. V shed 10 bases and J shed 5 bases, with 14 bases lying between them. CDR3 sequence: CAIPFGKTEAFF. For the CDR3, the DNA is TGTGCCATTCCTTTTGGGAAGACTGAAGCTTTCTTT.

In this sample, this clone turned up once. The CDR3 loop reads CASSVGTANNEQFF. In DNA form, the CDR3 reads TGTGCCAGCAGCGTTGGGACAGCGAACAATGAGCAGTTCTTC. This chain links TRBV9 with TRBJ2-1; 7 bases fit TRBD1. The V gene end was trimmed by 2 bases and the J gene end by 5 bases; junction bases not matched to a gene: 4. This CDR3 is built from 14 residues. Germline CDR1 and CDR2: SGDLS and YYNGEE.

The chain combines TRBV30 with TRBJ1-5; D not certain. This CDR3 spans 13 amino acids. Germline V gene data show CDR1 as GTSNPN and CDR2 as SVGIG (reference sequence). Between the trimmed V and J ends, which lost 0 bases and 5 bases, there was a span of 8 bases. The CDR3: CAWSVGRYQPQHF. The CDR3, as DNA: TGTGCCTGGAGTGTCGGCCGGTATCAGCCCCAGCATTTT.

The chain joins TRBV28 to TRBJ2-4; unclear D gene. CDR3 length equals 15 residues. Germline loops: CDR1 MDHEN, CDR2 SYDVKM. The V end lost 5 bases, the J end lost 0 bases, and 11 bases lay between the germline ends. Written as DNA, the CDR3 is TGTGCCAGCAGTCCTCTAATCCGAGCCAAAAACATTCAGTACTTC. Translation gives CASSPLIRAKNIQYF.

The chain combines TRBV6-5 with TRBJ1-2, with TRBD1 as a possible D gene (6 bases). Germline V gives CDR1 MNHEY, CDR2 SVGAGI. V shed 6 bases and J shed 3 bases, with 11 bases lying between them. The CDR3 is 13 amino acids. CDR3 amino acids: CASRGRGDYGYTF. CDR3 DNA: TGTGCCAGCAGAGGCAGGGGTGACTATGGCTACACCTTC.

The chain recombines TRBV7-9 with TRBJ1-2, with 7 bases identical to TRBD1. Germline CDR1 is SEHNR and CDR2 is FQNEAQ (reference sequence). The J segment lost 2 bases and the V segment lost 2 bases, leaving 8 bases of the junction unmatched. There are 16 residues in the CDR3. CDR3 in DNA: TGTGCCAGCAGCTTAACGGGGACAGCCTGGAACTATGGCTACACCTTC. It translates to CASSLTGTAWNYGYTF. Drawing the rest from reference TRBV7-9 and TRBJ1-2, the complete variable domain is DTGVSQNPRHKITKRGQNVTFRCDPISEHNRLYWYRQTLGQGPEFLTYFQNEAQLEKSRLLSDRFSAERPKGSFSTLEIQRTEQGDSAMYLCASSLTGTAWNYGYTFGSGTRLTVV.

This chain connects TRBV5-4 to TRBJ2-2; 10 positions match TRBD2. Per germline, CDR1 SGHNT and CDR2 YYREEE (reference sequence). CDR3 length: 16 amino acids. V lost 1 base, J lost 4 bases, and 4 bases stayed unmatched. The CDR3 DNA is TGTGCCAGCAGCTTGCGTCTAGCGGGGGCCACCGGGGAGCTGTTTTTT. This codes for CASSLRLAGATGELFF.

Only one count was recorded for this clone. The chain has TRBV11-2 and TRBJ2-7; D perhaps matches TRBD1 (6 bases). V was trimmed by 2 bases and J by 2 bases, leaving 13 bases between them. Germline CDR1 is SGHAT and CDR2 is FQNNGV. The CDR3 covers 15 residues. The CDR3 is CASSLIRQAPYEQYF. In DNA form, the CDR3 reads TGTGCCAGCAGCTTAATCCGACAGGCCCCCTACGAGCAGTACTTC.

The genes are TRBV2 and TRBJ1-5; TRBD1 aligns across 7 bases. The CDR3 spans 14 residues. Per germline, CDR1 SNHLY and CDR2 FYNNEI. The V and J ends lost 7 bases and 5 bases, in that order; junction bases with no gene match: 8. Here the CDR3 DNA reads TGTGCCAGCAATCCGGGACAGTTGCATCAGCCCCAGCATTTT. Translating gives CASNPGQLHQPQHF.

The chain has TRBV7-2 and TRBJ2-1; D not certain. The CDR3 has 12 amino acids. CDR1 is SGHTA and CDR2 is FQGNSA in the germline V gene. V was clipped by 2 bases and J by 12 bases, with 11 bases between them. The CDR3 DNA reads TGTGCCAGCAGCTTATTGAATGTTAGGCAGTTCTTC. Residues: CASSLLNVRQFF.

V is TRBV4-2 and J is TRBJ1-3; 7 positions agree with TRBD1. The ends lost 0 bases at V and 0 bases at J; junction bases unmatched: 2. Per the germline V gene, CDR1 is LGHNA and CDR2 is YNFKEQ. CDR3 length: 16 residues. The CDR3: CASSQEYRGSGNTIYF. CDR3 sequence (DNA): TGTGCCAGCAGCCAAGAGTACAGGGGCTCTGGAAACACCATATATTTT.

The chain joins TRBV10-1 to TRBJ2-1; no definite D call. This CDR3 region has 13 residues. Trimming took 0 bases from V and 7 from J, leaving 7 bases between them. Per germline, CDR1 WNHNN and CDR2 SYGVQD (reference sequence). The CDR3 bases are TGCGCCAGCAGTGAGTCTACTCGAAATGAGCAGTTCTTC. Residues: CASSESTRNEQFF.

Remarks on this clone: Other DNA sequences in the sample encode the same CDR3. The chain joins TRBV5-1 to TRBJ2-7; D possibly uses TRBD1 or TRBD2 (5 bases each). The CDR3 is 13 residues long. The germline gives CDR1 SGHRS, CDR2 YFSETQ. The V gene lost 6 bases and the J gene lost 0 bases, with 10 bases spanning the gap. The CDR3 protein is CASTRGTSYEQYF. Here the CDR3 DNA reads TGCGCCAGCACACGAGGGACCTCCTACGAGCAGTACTTC.

Only one count was recorded for this clone. The J gene is TRBJ2-1, the V gene TRBV5-4, with 11 bases that match TRBD2. V lost 0 bases and J lost 8; bases outside the gene matches: 1. The CDR3 runs 14 residues. CDR1 and CDR2 from the germline V gene are SGHNT and YYREEE (reference sequence). This CDR3 is CASSLVLAGDEQFF. DNA for the CDR3: TGTGCCAGCAGCTTGGTACTAGCGGGAGATGAGCAGTTCTTC.

The chain couples TRBV13 to TRBJ2-4, with 10 bases matching TRBD2. V shed 2 bases and J 1 base; nucleotides not matched to a gene: 14. Germline CDR1 PRHDT, CDR2 FYEKMQ (reference sequence). The CDR3 has 20 amino acids. CDR3 sequence (DNA): TGTGCCAGCAGCTTATCTCGTAGCGGGAGGTCCTCCTTGGCCAAAAACATTCAGTACTTC. It codes for CASSLSRSGRSSLAKNIQYF. Combining the CDR3 with reference TRBV13 and TRBJ2-4 gives the whole variable domain AAGVIQSPRHLIKEKRETATLKCYPIPRHDTVYWYQQGPGQDPQFLISFYEKMQSDKGSIPDRFSAQQFSDYHSELNMSSLELGDSALYFCASSLSRSGRSSLAKNIQYFGAGTRLSVL.

The chain is built from TRBV7-3 and TRBJ2-1, with TRBD2 matching 9 bases. The CDR3 extends over 17 amino acids. Trimming removed 4 bases from V and 8 bases from J; junction bases left unmatched: 15. Germline loops: CDR1 SGHTA, CDR2 FQGTGA. CDR3 sequence reads: CASSSPTSGGVRYEQFF. CDR3 sequence (DNA): TGTGCCAGCAGCTCCCCGACTAGCGGAGGGGTGCGCTATGAGCAGTTCTTC.

The chain uses TRBV5-4 and TRBJ2-7, with a possible D match to TRBD1 (6 bases). The V gene's germline CDR1 is SGHNT and CDR2 YYREEE (reference sequence). The CDR3 covers 16 residues. V was cut by 4 bases and J by 7 bases, with 24 bases left in between. The DNA of the CDR3 is TGTGCCAGCAGCCCCCGTGGGGGCGGTACCCCAGGGGAGCAGTACTTC. Translation: CASSPRGGGTPGEQYF. The full variable domain, its missing parts supplied by reference TRBV5-4 and TRBJ2-7, is ETGVTQSPTHLIKTRGQQVTLRCSSQSGHNTVSWYQQALGQGPQFIFQYYREEENGRGNFPPRFSGLQFPNYSSELNVNALELDDSALYLCASSPRGGGTPGEQYFGPGTRLTVT.

The V gene is TRBV27, the J gene TRBJ1-1, with D perhaps TRBD1 (5 bases). The CDR3 contains 18 residues. The germline V and J ends were trimmed by 4 bases and 1 base, with 22 bases remaining between them. Germline V gene data show CDR1 as MNHEY and CDR2 as SMNVEV (reference sequence). This chain's CDR3 is CASSSGGLEPMRNTEAFF. The CDR3 bases are TGTGCCAGCAGTTCCGGGGGACTCGAACCCATGCGGAACACTGAAGCTTTCTTT.

The J gene is TRBJ2-1, the V gene TRBV27, with 9 bases that match TRBD2. The length of the CDR3 is 16 residues. Losses at the gene ends were 6 bases for V and 6 bases for J; bases not matched to a gene: 12. Germline V lookup: CDR1 MNHEY, CDR2 SMNVEV (reference sequence). The CDR3 spells CASRRGSGLAFNEQFF. CDR3 sequence (DNA): TGTGCCAGCAGGCGGGGGTCTGGACTAGCGTTCAATGAGCAGTTCTTC.